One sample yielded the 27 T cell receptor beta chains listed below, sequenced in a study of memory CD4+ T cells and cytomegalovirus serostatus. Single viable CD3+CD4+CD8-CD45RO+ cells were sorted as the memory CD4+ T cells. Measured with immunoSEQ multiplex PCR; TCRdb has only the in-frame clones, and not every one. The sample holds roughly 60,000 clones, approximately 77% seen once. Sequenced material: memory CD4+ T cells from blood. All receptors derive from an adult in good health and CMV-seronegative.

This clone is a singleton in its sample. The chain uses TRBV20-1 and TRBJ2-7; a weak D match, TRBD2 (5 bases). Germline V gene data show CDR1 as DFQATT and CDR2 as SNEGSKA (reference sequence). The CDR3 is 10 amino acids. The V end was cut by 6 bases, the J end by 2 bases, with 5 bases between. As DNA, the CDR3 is TGCAGTGCCGGGACCTACGAGCAGTACTTC. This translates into CSAGTYEQYF.

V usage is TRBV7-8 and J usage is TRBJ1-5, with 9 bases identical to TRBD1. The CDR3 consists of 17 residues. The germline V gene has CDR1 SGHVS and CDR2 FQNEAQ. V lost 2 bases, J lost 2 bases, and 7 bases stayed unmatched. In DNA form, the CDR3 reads TGTGCCAGCAGCTTAAGATGGGGACAGGGACGCAATCAGCCCCAGCATTTT. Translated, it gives CASSLRWGQGRNQPQHF. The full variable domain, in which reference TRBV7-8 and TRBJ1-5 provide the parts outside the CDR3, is GAGVSQSPRYKVAKRGQDVALRCDPISGHVSLFWYQQALGQGPEFLTYFQNEAQLDKSGLPSDRFFAERPEGSVSTLKIQRTQQEDSAVYLCASSLRWGQGRNQPQHFGDGTRLSIL.

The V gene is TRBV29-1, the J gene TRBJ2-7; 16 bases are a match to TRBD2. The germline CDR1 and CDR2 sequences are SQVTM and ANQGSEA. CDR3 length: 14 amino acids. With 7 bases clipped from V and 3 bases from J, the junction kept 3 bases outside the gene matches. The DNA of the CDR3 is TGCAGCGCGGGACTAGCGGGGGGGGACTACGAGCAGTACTTC. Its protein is CSAGLAGGDYEQYF.

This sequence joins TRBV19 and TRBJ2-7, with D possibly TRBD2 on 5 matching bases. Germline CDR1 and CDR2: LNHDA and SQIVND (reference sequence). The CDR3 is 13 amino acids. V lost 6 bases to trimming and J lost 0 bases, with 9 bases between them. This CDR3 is CASSRDFSYEQYF. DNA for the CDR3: TGTGCCAGTAGCCGGGATTTCTCCTACGAGCAGTACTTC.

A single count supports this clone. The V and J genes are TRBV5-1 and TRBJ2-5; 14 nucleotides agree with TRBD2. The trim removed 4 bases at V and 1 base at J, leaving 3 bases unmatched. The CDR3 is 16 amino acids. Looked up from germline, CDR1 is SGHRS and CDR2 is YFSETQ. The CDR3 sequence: CASSPGLAGVQETQYF. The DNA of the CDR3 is TGCGCCAGCAGCCCGGGACTAGCGGGAGTCCAAGAGACCCAGTACTTC.

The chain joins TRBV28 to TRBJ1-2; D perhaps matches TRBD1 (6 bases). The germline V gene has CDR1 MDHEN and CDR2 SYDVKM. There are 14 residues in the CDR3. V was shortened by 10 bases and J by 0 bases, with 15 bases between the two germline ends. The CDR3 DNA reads TGTGCCACCACAGGGCCCTTAGCTAACTATGGCTACACCTTC. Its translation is CATTGPLANYGYTF.

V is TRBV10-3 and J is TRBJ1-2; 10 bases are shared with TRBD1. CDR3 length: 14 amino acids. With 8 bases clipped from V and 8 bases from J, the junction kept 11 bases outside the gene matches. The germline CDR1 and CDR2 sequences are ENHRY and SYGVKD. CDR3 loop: CAIRSGDRGYGYTF. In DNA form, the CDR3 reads TGTGCCATCCGCTCGGGGGACAGGGGATACGGCTACACCTTC.

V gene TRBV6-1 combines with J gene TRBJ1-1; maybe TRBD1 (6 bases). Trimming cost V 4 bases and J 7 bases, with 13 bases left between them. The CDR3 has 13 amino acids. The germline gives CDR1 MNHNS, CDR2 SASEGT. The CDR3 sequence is CASSADRGGEAFF. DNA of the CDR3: TGTGCCAGCAGTGCGGATAGGGGGGGTGAAGCTTTCTTT.

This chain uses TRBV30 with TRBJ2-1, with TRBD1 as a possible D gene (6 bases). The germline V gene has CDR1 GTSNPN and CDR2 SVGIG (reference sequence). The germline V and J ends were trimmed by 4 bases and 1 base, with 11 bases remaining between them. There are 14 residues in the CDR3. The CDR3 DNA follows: TGTGCCTGGAACATAGGACAGTCCTACAATGAGCAGTTCTTC. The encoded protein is CAWNIGQSYNEQFF.

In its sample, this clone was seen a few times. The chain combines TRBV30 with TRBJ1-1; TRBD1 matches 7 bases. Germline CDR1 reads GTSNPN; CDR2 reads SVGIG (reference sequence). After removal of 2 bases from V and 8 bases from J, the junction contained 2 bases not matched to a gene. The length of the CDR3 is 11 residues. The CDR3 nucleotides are TGTGCCTGGAGTACCAGGGGGGAAGCTTTCTTT. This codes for CAWSTRGEAFF.

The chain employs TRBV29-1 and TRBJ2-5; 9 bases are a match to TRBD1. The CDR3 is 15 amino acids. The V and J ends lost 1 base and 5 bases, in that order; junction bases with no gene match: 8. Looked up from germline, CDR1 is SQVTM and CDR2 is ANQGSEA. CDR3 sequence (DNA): TGCAGCGTTGAAGGTGTACAGGGGGCTGGGGAGACCCAGTACTTC. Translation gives CSVEGVQGAGETQYF.

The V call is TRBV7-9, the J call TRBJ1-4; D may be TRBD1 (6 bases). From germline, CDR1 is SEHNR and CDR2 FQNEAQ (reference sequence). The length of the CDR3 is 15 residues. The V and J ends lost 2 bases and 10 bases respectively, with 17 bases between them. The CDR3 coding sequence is TGTGCCAGCAGCTTAAATGCGGGGGGCTCGGGAAAACTGTTTTTT. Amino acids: CASSLNAGGSGKLFF.

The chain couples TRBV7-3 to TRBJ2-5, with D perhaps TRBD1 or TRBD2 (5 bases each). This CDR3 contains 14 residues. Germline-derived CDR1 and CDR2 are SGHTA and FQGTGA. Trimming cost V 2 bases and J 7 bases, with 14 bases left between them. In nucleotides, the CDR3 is TGTGCCAGCAGCTTACAGGGTGAGGGGACGACCCAGTACTTC. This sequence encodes CASSLQGEGTTQYF.

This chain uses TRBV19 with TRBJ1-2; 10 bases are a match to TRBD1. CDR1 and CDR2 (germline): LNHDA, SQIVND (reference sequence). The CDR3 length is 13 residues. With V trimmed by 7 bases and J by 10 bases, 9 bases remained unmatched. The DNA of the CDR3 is TGTGCCAGTACCCCAACCGGGACAGGGGCCTACACCTTC. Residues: CASTPTGTGAYTF.

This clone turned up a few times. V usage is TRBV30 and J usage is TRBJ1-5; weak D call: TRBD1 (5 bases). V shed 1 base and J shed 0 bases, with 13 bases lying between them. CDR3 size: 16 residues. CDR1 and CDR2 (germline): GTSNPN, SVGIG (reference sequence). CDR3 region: CAWSDKQESSNQPQHF. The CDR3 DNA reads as TGTGCCTGGAGTGATAAACAGGAGAGTAGCAATCAGCCCCAGCATTTT.

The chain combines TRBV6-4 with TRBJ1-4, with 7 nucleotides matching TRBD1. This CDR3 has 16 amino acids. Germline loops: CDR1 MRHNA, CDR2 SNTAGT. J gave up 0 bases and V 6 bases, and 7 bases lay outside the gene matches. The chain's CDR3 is CASSHDRDPTNEKLFF. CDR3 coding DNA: TGTGCCAGCAGCCACGACAGGGACCCAACTAATGAAAAACTGTTTTTT.

CDR3 sequence reads: CASSLGRGNTGELFF. CDR3 nucleotides: TGCGCCAGCAGCCTGGGTAGGGGTAACACCGGGGAGCTGTTTTTT. This chain uses TRBV5-1 with TRBJ2-2, with D possibly TRBD1 on 5 matching bases. The CDR3 is made up of 15 amino acids. Trimming stripped 4 bases from V and 2 bases from J, with 12 bases between. Germline loops: CDR1 SGHRS, CDR2 YFSETQ.

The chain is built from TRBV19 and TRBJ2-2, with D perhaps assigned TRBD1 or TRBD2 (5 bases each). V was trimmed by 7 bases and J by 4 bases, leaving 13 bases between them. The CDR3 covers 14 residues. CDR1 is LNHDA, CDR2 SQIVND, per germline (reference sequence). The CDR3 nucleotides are TGTGCCAGTACAACCGGGACCACCACCGGGGAGCTGTTTTTT. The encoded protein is CASTTGTTTGELFF.

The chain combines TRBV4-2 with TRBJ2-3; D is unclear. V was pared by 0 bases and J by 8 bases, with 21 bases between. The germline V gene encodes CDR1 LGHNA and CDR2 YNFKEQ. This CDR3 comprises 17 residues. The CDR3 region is CASSQDFLRQVSGTQYF. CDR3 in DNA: TGTGCCAGCAGCCAAGATTTCCTGAGGCAGGTCAGTGGTACGCAGTATTTT.

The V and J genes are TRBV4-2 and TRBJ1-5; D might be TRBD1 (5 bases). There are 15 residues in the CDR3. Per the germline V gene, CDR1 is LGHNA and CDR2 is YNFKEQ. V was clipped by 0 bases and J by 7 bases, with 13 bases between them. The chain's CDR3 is CASSQDQQAGQPQHF. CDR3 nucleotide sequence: TGTGCCAGCAGCCAAGATCAACAGGCAGGCCAGCCCCAGCATTTT.

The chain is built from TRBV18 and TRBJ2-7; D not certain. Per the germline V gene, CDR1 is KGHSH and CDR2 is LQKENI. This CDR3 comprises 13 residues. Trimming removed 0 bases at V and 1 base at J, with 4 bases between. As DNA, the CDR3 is TGTGCCAGCTCACCACCCGGGTCCTACGAGCAGTACTTC. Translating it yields CASSPPGSYEQYF.

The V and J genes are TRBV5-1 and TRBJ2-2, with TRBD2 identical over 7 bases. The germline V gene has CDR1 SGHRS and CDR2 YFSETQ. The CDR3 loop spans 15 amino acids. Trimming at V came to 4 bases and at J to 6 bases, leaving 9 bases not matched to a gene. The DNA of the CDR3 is TGCGCCAGCAGCCCTGGACGCGGGGGAGCCGGGGAGCTGTTTTTT. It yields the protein CASSPGRGGAGELFF.

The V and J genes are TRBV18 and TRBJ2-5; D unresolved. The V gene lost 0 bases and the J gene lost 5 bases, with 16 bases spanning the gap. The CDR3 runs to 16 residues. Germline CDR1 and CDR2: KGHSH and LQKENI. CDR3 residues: CASSPPLSRAGETQYF. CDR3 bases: TGTGCCAGCTCACCACCGCTGTCCCGGGCCGGGGAGACCCAGTACTTC.

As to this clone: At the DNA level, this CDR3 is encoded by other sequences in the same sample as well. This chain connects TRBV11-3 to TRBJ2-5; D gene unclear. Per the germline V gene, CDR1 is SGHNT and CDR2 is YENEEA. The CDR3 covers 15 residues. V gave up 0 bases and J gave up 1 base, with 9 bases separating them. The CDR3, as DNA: TGTGCCAGCAGCTTAGAAGGGCAGCCCCAAGAGACCCAGTACTTC. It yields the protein CASSLEGQPQETQYF.

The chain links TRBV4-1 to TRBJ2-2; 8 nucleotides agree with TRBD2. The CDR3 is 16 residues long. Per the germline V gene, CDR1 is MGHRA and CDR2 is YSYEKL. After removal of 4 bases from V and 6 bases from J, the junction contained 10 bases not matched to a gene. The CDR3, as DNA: TGCGCCAGCAGCCCCCGGGGGGGGGCTATAGCCGGGGAGCTGTTTTTT. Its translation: CASSPRGGAIAGELFF.

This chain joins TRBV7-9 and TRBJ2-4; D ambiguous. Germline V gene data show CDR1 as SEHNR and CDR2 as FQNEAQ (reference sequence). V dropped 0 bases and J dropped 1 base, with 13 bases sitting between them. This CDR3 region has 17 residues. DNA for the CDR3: TGTGCCAGCAGCTTAGCGATGTTCGGGTACGCCAAAAACATTCAGTACTTC. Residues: CASSLAMFGYAKNIQYF.

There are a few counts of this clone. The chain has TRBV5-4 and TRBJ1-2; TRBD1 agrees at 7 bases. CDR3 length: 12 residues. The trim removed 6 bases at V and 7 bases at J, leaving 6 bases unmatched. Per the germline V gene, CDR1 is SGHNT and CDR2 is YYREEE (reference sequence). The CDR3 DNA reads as TGTGCCAGCACCTCGGACAGGCGTGGCTACACCTTC. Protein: CASTSDRRGYTF.